This TCR beta chain was recovered during a study of T cells generated in artificial thymic organoids (dated by TCRdb to between 2016 and 2019). In terms of the full investigation: In some experiments, thymic T cells were further FACS-purified to deplete CD4 immature single positive or double positive precursors. The TCR alpha and beta CDR3 repertoires of CD8 single positive T cells derived from in vitro artificial thymic organoids were compared with those of thymic and peripheral blood naive CD8 T cells. The displayed repertoire sequencing data were described as being representative of three independent experiments. Here is what the overall study found, with its caveats: CD8 single positive T cells derived from organoids showed physiological TCR clonotype diversity comparable to the diversity seen in thymic and blood naive CD8 T cells.

Enrichment of primary CD8+ T cells was done with magnetic beads from the Miltenyi CD8+ T cell Isolation Kit. Before RNA extraction, CD3+TCRalphabeta+CD8 single positive T cells from organoids and thymus were sorted by FACS. For each sample, the RNeasy Micro kit was used to purify total RNA from approximately 40,000 to 200,000 sorted cells, and RNA quality was checked on an Agilent RNA 6000 Nano chip. Thymic fragments were dissected, disrupted by pipetting and passed through a 70 um strainer to release thymocytes. Comments on this clonotype: Its binding antigen is unknown. There are no base qualities to consult, and no much larger clone falls within one base.

TCRalpha and TCRbeta libraries were amplified in separate semi-nested PCR reactions using Advantage 2 and reverse primers located in the TRAC or TRBC constant regions. The amount of total RNA used for first-strand cDNA synthesis ranged from about 3 to 500 ng. The TCR cDNA libraries were generated by 5'-RACE using the SMARTer PCR cDNA Synthesis kit, with a poly-dT primer driving first-strand synthesis. Semi-nested constant-region reverse primers carried 5-nucleotide sample-specific barcodes, and products were cleaned with the Zymo DNA Clean and Concentrator-5 kit. As many as ten barcoded samples were combined into a pool, ligated to Illumina adaptors, and sequenced on an Illumina MiSeq as 2 x 150 bp paired-end reads. Concerning the study's data processing: After demultiplexing, reads were aligned using BLAT against a custom library built from IMGT containing every combination of human TRAV, TRAJ, TRBV, TRBD and TRBJ. The best BLAT hits were picked using pslCDnaFilter (-maxAligns=1, -ignoreIntrons), and custom Perl scripts were used to calculate clonotype frequencies. TCRdb cleaned the public reads at Q25 with fastp, built clones with MiXCR and kept in-frame beta chains. When rows share a CDR3 protein, they turn into one entry using the most common DNA and genes. The V and J calls come from TCRdb's annotation, not from the publication. This sample is represented by around 9,300 distinct CDR3 sequences; about 16% of them were singletons. The ten largest clonotypes hold roughly 1.4% of the sample.

As encoded in the germline V gene, CDR1 is MDHEN while CDR2 is SYDVKM. Taken from cysteine to phenylalanine, the CDR3 has 14 residues. The kept DNA is CDR3 alone, 42 bases in frame from the first base. V is shortened by 2 bases, J by 3 bases, and the region joining them spans 11 bases. Material: naive CD8+ T cells from the thymus. The cell subset or site tag for this specimen amounts to: CD3+TCRalphabeta+CD8SP T cells; for blood, CD45RO-CCR7+ naive CD8+ T cells. The chain is made from TRBV28 and TRBJ2-7; the D segment could be TRBD1, given 5 matching bases. The source of this sequence is a human donor who gave cord blood stem cells for thymic organoid culture, a cardiac surgery patient who gave postnatal thymus, or a blood donor (not recorded which). The CDR3: CASSLRQTVYEQYF. At the DNA level, the sequence is TGTGCCAGCAGTTTACGACAGACAGTCTACGAGCAGTACTTC.